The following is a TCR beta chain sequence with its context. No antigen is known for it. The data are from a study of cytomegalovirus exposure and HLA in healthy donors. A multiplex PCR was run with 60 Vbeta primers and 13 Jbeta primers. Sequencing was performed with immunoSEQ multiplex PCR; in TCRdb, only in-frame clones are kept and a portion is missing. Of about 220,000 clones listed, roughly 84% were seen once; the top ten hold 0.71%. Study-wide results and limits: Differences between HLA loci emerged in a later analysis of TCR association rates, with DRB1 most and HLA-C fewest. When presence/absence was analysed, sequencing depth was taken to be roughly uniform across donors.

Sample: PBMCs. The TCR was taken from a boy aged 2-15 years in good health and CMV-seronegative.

CDR3 sequence reads: CAWNSQGGEQFF. The CDR3 bases are TGTGCCTGGAATAGCCAGGGCGGTGAGCAGTTCTTC. This sequence joins TRBV30 and TRBJ2-1; D perhaps matches TRBD1 (5 bases). The CDR3 totals 12 residues. Germline values: CDR1 GTSNPN, CDR2 SVGIG (reference sequence). V lost 4 bases and J lost 9, with 13 bases in between.